There are a few counts of the clone carrying this TCR beta chain. Its matching antigen is unknown. This sample is drawn from a study of blood T cells in healthy people across ages. General study points: The study found TCR beta diversity correlated strongly with naive T cell percentage.

Staff drew roughly 10 milliliters of peripheral blood from each donor. There are 15 residues in the CDR3. V was trimmed by 0 bases and J by 1 base, leaving 10 bases between them. Per the germline V gene, CDR1 is MNHEY and CDR2 is SVGEGT. It was with a sample-barcoded 5' primer and a J-beta primer mix that a second PCR of about 6 to 12 cycles was run. One entry per CDR3 protein results from TCRdb running MiXCR on the 5' RACE reads. The table records fewer than 2,000,000 distinct CDR3 sequences, around 40% of them present only once. Sequenced: blood. The receptor's source is a human donor in good health. The chain employs TRBV6-2 or TRBV6-3 and TRBJ2-7; possibly TRBD2 for D (5 bases). DNA of the CDR3: TGTGCCAGCAGTTACTCTTTCGACTATTCCTACGAGCAGTACTTC. Translation gives CASSYSFDYSYEQYF.